Listed below are T cell receptor beta chains from one sample, sequenced in a study of chemoradiotherapy in HPV16-positive cancers. Measured with immunoSEQ multiplex PCR; TCRdb has only the in-frame clones, and not every one. Of around 8,000 clones listed, about 84% are singletons. This sample was gathered from a patient who underwent chemoradiotherapy. Receptor source: a human donor with HPV-associated anogenital cancer. CDR3s include the opening cysteine and the closing phenylalanine or tryptophan. D genes are given only for firm matches. Size is stated for part of the rows, as once, few or many counts, or as a class when the clone is expanded.

TRBJ2-7 | TRBV9 | . | . | CASSVGRTEYEQYF | TGTGCCAGCAGCGTAGGCAGGACGGAGTACGAGCAGTACTTC
TRBJ2-7 | TRBV6-1 | . | . | CASSESYGGVREQYF | TGTGCCAGCAGTGAAAGTTATGGGGGAGTGAGAGAGCAGTACTTC
TRBJ2-3 | TRBV7-2 | . | . | CASSPPPSSPTDTQYF | TGTGCCAGCAGCCCCCCCCCTAGCTCCCCCACAGATACGCAGTATTTT
TRBJ1-2 | TRBV5-1 | TRBD1 | . | CASSSGTGANGYTF | TGCGCCAGCAGCTCCGGGACAGGTGCAAATGGCTACACCTTC
TRBJ2-3 | TRBV7-6 | TRBD1 | . | CASSLGMGTDKYF | TGTGCCAGCAGCTTAGGGATGGGGACAGACAAGTATTTT
TRBJ1-1 | TRBV11-1 | TRBD1 | . | CASSSGHRGGTEAFF | TGTGCCAGCAGCTCCGGACACAGGGGCGGCACTGAAGCTTTCTTT
TRBJ2-1 | TRBV5-1 | . | . | CASSFGGDSYNEQFF | TGCGCCAGCAGCTTTGGCGGGGACTCCTACAATGAGCAGTTCTTC
TRBJ1-3 | TRBV5-4 | TRBD1 | once | CASSRQGSGNTIYF | TGTGCCAGCAGCAGACAGGGCTCTGGAAACACCATATATTTT
TRBJ2-5 | TRBV5-1 | . | . | CASSLVQEGTQYF | TGCGCCAGCAGCTTGGTCCAGGAGGGGACCCAGTACTTC
TRBJ2-2 | TRBV5-4 | . | . | CASSLGQNTGELFF | TGTGCCAGCAGCTTGGGGCAAAACACCGGGGAGCTGTTTTTT
TRBJ2-5 | TRBV11-2 | TRBD2 | . | CASSLGSSGGLEETQYF | TGTGCCAGCAGCTTAGGATCTAGCGGGGGCCTTGAGGAGACCCAGTACTTC
TRBJ2-3 | TRBV6-6 | . | . | CASSYTRGLSDTQYF | TGTGCCAGCAGTTACACTCGGGGGCTTTCAGATACGCAGTATTTT
TRBJ2-3 | TRBV30 | . | . | CAWMGRSLGTQYF | TGTGCCTGGATGGGTCGATCACTCGGTACGCAGTATTTT
TRBJ2-1 | TRBV4-1 | . | . | CASSQVVRSDEQFF | TGCGCCAGCAGCCAAGTTGTCAGATCCGATGAGCAGTTCTTC
TRBJ2-7 | TRBV5-6 | . | . | CASSKTGFEQYF | TGTGCCAGCAGCAAAACAGGTTTTGAGCAGTACTTC
TRBJ1-5 | TRBV12-5 | . | . | CASGFFPSNQPQHF | TGTGCTAGTGGTTTCTTTCCTAGCAATCAGCCCCAGCATTTT
TRBJ2-7 | TRBV7-2 | . | . | CASSQGSHEQYF | TGTGCCAGCAGCCAGGGCTCCCACGAGCAGTACTTC
TRBJ2-2 | TRBV7-2 | TRBD2 | . | CASSFTGTTSGELFF | TGTGCCAGCAGCTTTACCGGGACTACGTCCGGGGAGCTGTTTTTT
TRBJ2-5 | TRBV10-2 | TRBD2 | . | CASSPGLAGETQYF | TGCGCCAGCAGCCCCGGACTAGCGGGGGAGACCCAGTACTTC
TRBJ2-7 | TRBV6-5 | . | once | CASRKSGSYEQYF | TGTGCCAGCAGAAAATCAGGCTCCTACGAGCAGTACTTC
TRBJ1-2 | TRBV6-1 | . | . | CASSDGANYGYTF | TGTGCCAGCAGTGATGGGGCTAACTATGGCTACACCTTC
TRBJ1-2 | TRBV28 | . | . | CASSFWTDLHGYTF | TGTGCCAGCAGTTTTTGGACGGACCTTCATGGCTACACCTTC
TRBJ1-2 | TRBV7-2 | . | . | CASSQGGTSNYGYTF | TGTGCCAGCAGCCAAGGGGGGACGTCTAACTATGGCTACACCTTC
TRBJ1-2 | TRBV5-1 | TRBD1 | . | CASSSGGGQNYGYTF | TGCGCCAGCAGCTCCGGCGGGGGACAGAACTATGGCTACACCTTC
TRBJ1-1 | TRBV7-8 | . | . | CASSLTVPGNTEAFF | TGTGCCAGCAGCTTAACTGTTCCAGGGAACACTGAAGCTTTCTTT
TRBJ2-1 | TRBV6-5 | TRBD2 | once | CASSYSAGGPQREQFF | TGTGCCAGCAGTTACTCGGCGGGAGGACCTCAACGTGAGCAGTTCTTC
TRBJ2-4 | TRBV19 | TRBD2 | . | CASSIASGTTKNIQYF | TGTGCCAGTAGTATAGCTAGTGGGACTACTAAAAACATTCAGTACTTC
TRBJ2-7 | TRBV28 | TRBD1 | . | CASSGDRGREQYF | TGTGCCAGCAGTGGGGACAGGGGAAGAGAGCAGTACTTC
TRBJ1-3 | TRBV10-3 | TRBD1 | . | CAIRGGQGATSGNTIYF | TGTGCCATCAGAGGGGGACAGGGAGCTACCTCTGGAAACACCATATATTTT
TRBJ1-2 | TRBV5-6 | . | . | CASSYGSNYGYTF | TGTGCCAGCAGCTATGGCTCTAACTATGGCTACACCTTC
TRBJ1-5 | TRBV4-1 | . | . | CASSGPQGHQPQHF | TGCGCCAGCAGCGGCCCACAGGGCCATCAGCCCCAGCATTTT
TRBJ1-3 | TRBV21-1 | . | . | CASSPRTGTGNTIYF | TGTGCCAGCAGCCCCAGGACAGGCACTGGAAACACCATATATTTT
TRBJ2-7 | TRBV30 | . | . | CAWSPLTRAQEQYF | TGTGCCTGGAGCCCCCTTACCAGGGCTCAAGAGCAGTACTTC
TRBJ1-6 | TRBV7-9 | . | . | CASSRTTGGNSPLHF | TGTGCCAGCAGCCGAACGACAGGCGGAAATTCACCCCTCCACTTT
TRBJ2-5 | TRBV5-1 | . | . | CASSEDPQETQYF | TGCGCCAGCAGCGAGGACCCGCAAGAGACCCAGTACTTC
TRBJ2-1 | TRBV5-5 | . | . | CASSFEAGTSSNEQFF | TGTGCCAGCAGCTTTGAGGCGGGGACCTCATCCAATGAGCAGTTCTTC
TRBJ1-1 | TRBV5-1 | TRBD1 | . | CASSSTGHTAEAFF | TGCGCCAGCAGCTCGACAGGGCACACCGCTGAAGCTTTCTTT